Below are 8 T cell receptor beta chains sequenced from a single sample in a study of T-cell memory formation after mild COVID-19. TCRdb processed the 5' RACE reads anew with MiXCR; each CDR3 protein has one entry. The sample yields 350,000 to 450,000 distinct CDR3 sequences, 28% seen once. Sample: PBMCs or a T cell subset sorted from them (not recorded which). The source of these receptors is an adult woman who had mild COVID-19 (a few samples of this study predate the infection). Cell type and time point are not known.

This chain connects TRBV4-1 to TRBJ2-2; unclear D gene. Germline CDR1 is MGHRA and CDR2 is YSYEKL. CDR3 length: 14 amino acids. Trimming took off 1 base at V and 7 bases at J, with 10 bases between the two ends. The chain's CDR3 is CASSQGVRDGELFF. In DNA form, the CDR3 reads TGCGCCAGCAGCCAAGGAGTACGAGACGGGGAGCTGTTTTTT.

This rearrangement joins TRBV15 to TRBJ2-1; D possibly uses TRBD1 or TRBD2 (5 bases each). Deletions cut 0 bases from V and 7 bases from J, with 13 bases between. The CDR3 has 15 amino acids. The germline CDR1 and CDR2 sequences are LNHNV and YYDKDF (reference sequence). The CDR3, as DNA: TGTGCCACCAGCAGAGATAGAGGGCAGGGTAATGAGCAGTTCTTC. The encoded protein is CATSRDRGQGNEQFF.

The CDR3 DNA reads as TGTGCCAGCAGTTCCCAAGTTGGGGGGGCTGAAGCTTTCTTT. Amino acids: CASSSQVGGAEAFF. V and J are TRBV12-3 or TRBV12-4 and TRBJ1-1; tentatively, D is TRBD1 (5 bases). V was pared by 4 bases and J by 6 bases, with 15 bases between. The CDR3 length is 14 residues.

The chain is built from TRBV5-1 and TRBJ1-6; 9 bases match TRBD1. CDR3 size: 15 residues. V was clipped by 4 bases and J by 9 bases; unmatched bases: 8. CDR1 and CDR2 (germline): SGHRS, YFSETQ. The CDR3 sequence: CASSVDRGYGSPLHF. CDR3 bases: TGCGCCAGCAGCGTGGACAGGGGCTATGGTTCACCCCTCCACTTT.

This clonotype has more than one count but fewer than ten. The chain recombines TRBV20-1 with TRBJ2-5, with TRBD2 identical over 9 bases. This CDR3 region has 14 residues. Losses at the gene ends were 7 bases for V and 4 bases for J; bases not matched to a gene: 10. CDR1 and CDR2 (germline): DFQATT, SNEGSKA (reference sequence). Written as DNA, the CDR3 is TGCAGTGTCGCGCGGGGGGGAGCTGGAGAGACCCAGTACTTC. Protein product: CSVARGGAGETQYF.

The chain links TRBV7-2 to TRBJ2-5; D unclear. The CDR3 sequence is 12 residues long. V dropped 4 bases and J dropped 5 bases, with 8 bases sitting between them. Germline loops: CDR1 SGHTA, CDR2 FQGNSA. CDR3: CASSYPLETQYF. In DNA form, the CDR3 reads TGTGCCAGCAGCTACCCGCTCGAGACCCAGTACTTC.

This clonotype has a handful of counts. The rearrangement uses TRBV5-1 and TRBJ2-1; 11 bases align to TRBD2. V was pared by 4 bases and J by 8 bases, with 17 bases of the junction left unmatched. This CDR3 is built from 18 residues. The germline V gene encodes CDR1 SGHRS and CDR2 YFSETQ. The CDR3 loop is CASSPGVAGGISQDEQFF. As DNA, the CDR3 is TGCGCCAGCAGCCCCGGAGTAGCGGGAGGGATTAGCCAAGATGAGCAGTTCTTC.

The rearrangement links TRBV27 to TRBJ2-5; 13 positions match TRBD2. Germline lookup yields CDR1 MNHEY and CDR2 SMNVEV (reference sequence). This CDR3 spans 15 amino acids. The trim removed 5 bases at V and 5 bases at J, leaving 5 bases unmatched. The CDR3 is CASSPGTSGTETQYF. The DNA of the CDR3 is TGTGCCAGCAGTCCCGGGACTAGCGGGACGGAGACCCAGTACTTC.